Below are 17 T cell receptor beta chains sequenced from a single sample in a study of cytomegalovirus exposure and HLA in healthy donors. The PCR ran on 60 Vbeta and 13 Jbeta primers. The protocol was immunoSEQ multiplex PCR, while the TCRdb copy is restricted to in-frame clones and leaves out a portion. The sample yields 200,000 to 250,000 clones, about three quarters seen once. Sequencing was performed on PBMCs. The receptors stem from a woman aged 60-75 years in good health and CMV-seropositive.

The chain recombines TRBV7-2 with TRBJ2-7, with D perhaps TRBD2 (6 bases). The CDR3 spans 12 residues. V lost 5 bases and J 3 bases, leaving 8 bases between the germline ends. The V gene's germline CDR1 is SGHTA and CDR2 FQGNSA. DNA for the CDR3: TGTGCCAGCAGCCGGGGAGGCTACGAGCAGTACTTC. Protein sequence: CASSRGGYEQYF. Looking up the rest from reference TRBV7-2 and TRBJ2-7 gives the full variable domain: GAGVSQSPSNKVTEKGKDVELRCDPISGHTALYWYRQSLGQGLEFLIYFQGNSAPDKSGLPSDRFSAERTGGSVSTLTIQRTQQEDSAVYLCASSRGGYEQYFGPGTRLTVT.

This chain links TRBV18 with TRBJ2-3; possible D gene TRBD2, 6 bases. The CDR3 extends over 16 amino acids. Trimming took 0 bases from V and 0 from J, leaving 10 bases between them. The germline V gene has CDR1 KGHSH and CDR2 LQKENI. The CDR3 coding sequence is TGTGCCAGCTCACCACCCTGGGGGACTAGCACAGATACGCAGTATTTT. It encodes CASSPPWGTSTDTQYF.

J is TRBJ1-2 and V is TRBV5-1; 9 bases are a match to TRBD1. CDR1 and CDR2 (germline): SGHRS, YFSETQ. This CDR3 spans 15 amino acids. J lost 8 bases, V lost 3 bases, and 11 bases had no gene match. As DNA, the CDR3 is TGCGCCAGCAGCTACCCTGACAGGGGGAAAGGAGGCTACACCTTC. This gives the protein CASSYPDRGKGGYTF.

In the case of this clone: The CDR3 end shows no conserved phenylalanine or tryptophan, and so a read error is likely. The CDR3 sequence: CASSWNQNYEQYL. The CDR3 DNA is TGTGCCAGCAGCTGGAACCAGAACTACGAGCAGTACCTC. The chain couples TRBV5-4 to TRBJ2-7; no reliable D call. V dropped 3 bases and J dropped 3 bases, with 10 bases sitting between them. Germline V gene sequence: CDR1 SGHNT, CDR2 YYREEE (reference sequence). The CDR3 has 13 residues.

CDR3 amino acids: CATWTGVGYTF. The CDR3 region has the DNA TGCGCCACATGGACAGGGGTTGGCTACACCTTC. The chain is built from TRBV10-2 and TRBJ1-2, with TRBD1 matching over 9 bases. From germline, CDR1 is WSHSY and CDR2 SAAADI. The CDR3 consists of 11 residues. The V gene end was trimmed by 10 bases and the J gene end by 7 bases; junction bases not matched to a gene: 4.

This clone turned up a few times. This chain links TRBV5-5 with TRBJ2-5, with D hard to call. The CDR3 length is 15 residues. CDR1 and CDR2 from the germline V gene are SGHKS and YYEKEE (reference sequence). Trimming took off 4 bases at V and 5 bases at J, with 18 bases between the two ends. The CDR3, as DNA: TGTGCCAGCAGCGTCACACTTAAGGAGTTGGAGACCCAGTACTTC. Residues: CASSVTLKELETQYF.

Remarks on this clone: A read error may account for a junction end that differs from germline. V is TRBV7-9 and J is TRBJ1-1; 11 nucleotides align to TRBD1. Germline CDR1 SEHNR, CDR2 FQNEAQ (reference sequence). The CDR3 covers 13 residues. The DNA for the CDR3 is TGTTCCAGCAGGACAGGGGGCCTCACTGAAGCTTTCTTT. It yields the protein CSSRTGGLTEAFF.

The J gene is TRBJ1-5, the V gene TRBV6-1; 9 bases are a match to TRBD1. Germline trimming cut 6 bases from V and 4 bases from J; bases unmatched to any gene: 4. Per the germline V gene, CDR1 is MNHNS and CDR2 is SASEGT. This CDR3 region has 14 residues. The CDR3 sequence: CASSLTGGNQPQHF. The CDR3 nucleotides read TGTGCCAGCAGCTTGACAGGGGGAAATCAGCCCCAGCATTTT.

The rearrangement links TRBV7-9 to TRBJ2-6; 9 nucleotides align to TRBD1. Germline loops: CDR1 SEHNR, CDR2 FQNEAQ (reference sequence). The CDR3 has 16 amino acids. V lost 5 bases and J lost 1; bases outside the gene matches: 3. The CDR3 is CASSGTGRSGANVLTF. DNA of the CDR3: TGTGCCAGCAGCGGGACAGGGAGATCTGGGGCCAACGTCCTGACTTTC.

The chain couples TRBV7-8 to TRBJ2-7; 8 nucleotides align to TRBD2. The CDR3 sequence is 15 residues long. The germline V gene encodes CDR1 SGHVS and CDR2 FQNEAQ. The trim removed 5 bases at V and 6 bases at J, leaving 12 bases unmatched. The CDR3 DNA sequence: TGTGCCAGCAGCAGGAGCCCAGCGGGGGTGAGCGAGCAGTACTTC. It translates to CASSRSPAGVSEQYF.

The genes are TRBV29-1 and TRBJ2-1; 7 bases fit TRBD2. The CDR3 contains 12 residues. Trimming at V came to 3 bases and at J to 6 bases, leaving 2 bases not matched to a gene. Germline values: CDR1 SQVTM, CDR2 ANQGSEA. The CDR3 here is CSVDPSGNEQFF. CDR3 DNA sequence: TGCAGCGTTGATCCTAGCGGCAATGAGCAGTTCTTC.

On this clone: Sequence at one end of the junction differs from germline and may be a read error. The chain is built from TRBV5-4 and TRBJ2-7, with 10 bases that match TRBD2. The CDR3 length is 16 residues. Germline lookup yields CDR1 SGHNT and CDR2 YYREEE (reference sequence). CDR3 region: CTSSLHSGRFPYEQYF. CDR3 DNA: TGTACCAGCAGCTTGCATAGCGGGAGGTTTCCCTACGAGCAGTACTTC.

The V and J genes are TRBV30 and TRBJ2-7; the match to TRBD2 covers 10 bases. The V segment lost 0 bases and the J segment 4 bases; nucleotides outside the gene matches: 9. The CDR3 covers 16 residues. The V gene's germline CDR1 is GTSNPN and CDR2 SVGIG (reference sequence). The CDR3 here is CAWSVRMTSGLYEQYF. In nucleotides, the CDR3 is TGTGCCTGGAGTGTACGGATGACTAGCGGGTTATACGAGCAGTACTTC.

The genes are TRBV6-1 and TRBJ2-3; 12 nucleotides align to TRBD2. The CDR3 loop spans 15 amino acids. V was pared by 5 bases and J by 4 bases, with 4 bases of the junction left unmatched. CDR1 is MNHNS, CDR2 SASEGT, per germline. The CDR3 DNA sequence: TGTGCCAGCAGTTGGACTAGCGGGGCGCCAGATACGCAGTATTTT. It is translated as CASSWTSGAPDTQYF.

V usage is TRBV5-1 and J usage is TRBJ1-6, with TRBD1 as a possible D gene (6 bases). This CDR3 is 14 amino acids long. Germline CDR1 and CDR2: SGHRS and YFSETQ. The V gene lost 0 bases and the J gene lost 13 bases, with 14 bases spanning the gap. CDR3 nucleotides: TGCGCCAGCAGCTTGGGGACAGATTTTGCGCCCCTCCACTTT. Protein: CASSLGTDFAPLHF.

This clone was seen a handful of times. The J gene is TRBJ2-5, the V gene TRBV9, with 9 bases aligning to TRBD2. The V gene end was trimmed by 4 bases and the J gene end by 7 bases; junction bases not matched to a gene: 14. The CDR3 runs to 16 residues. The germline V gene encodes CDR1 SGDLS and CDR2 YYNGEE. The CDR3 loop is CASSYGTSNVGGTQYF. The CDR3 DNA reads TGTGCCAGCAGCTATGGGACTAGCAACGTGGGGGGGACCCAGTACTTC.

The chain has TRBV6-5 and TRBJ2-7; tentatively, D is TRBD2 (6 bases). The germline CDR1 and CDR2 sequences are MNHEY and SVGAGI. The length of the CDR3 is 16 residues. V gave up 0 bases and J gave up 9 bases, with 21 bases separating them. The CDR3: CASSYSNSGELGGQYF. The CDR3 DNA follows: TGTGCCAGCAGTTACTCGAACTCGGGGGAGCTTGGTGGGCAGTACTTC.